This paragraph reports one TCR beta chain. The sample is drawn from a study of OX40 agonist ivuxolimab in advanced cancers. Produced via immunoSEQ multiplex PCR; TCRdb's table is partial and in-frame only. This sample yields 85,000 to 100,000 clones, of which 90% to 95% are seen a single time; around 0.28% belongs to the top ten. The CDR3 is 15 amino acids. The ends lost 7 bases at V and 9 bases at J; junction bases unmatched: 18. Germline values: CDR1 MDHEN, CDR2 SYDVKM. Source: CD4+ or CD8+ T cells sorted from blood, taken in a trial of the OX40 agonist ivuxolimab. The receptor comes from an adult with an advanced solid tumor such as melanoma, head and neck, liver or kidney cancer. The chain is built from TRBV28 and TRBJ2-7; 7 bases fit TRBD1. As DNA, the CDR3 is TGTGCCAGCATTCCGACAGGGACCCTCCCTATTGTGCAGTACTTC. Protein: CASIPTGTLPIVQYF.